Each of the 6 T cell receptor beta chains below was sequenced from the same sample in a study of T-cell memory formation after mild COVID-19. TCRdb used MiXCR to reprocess the 5' RACE reads, holding one entry per CDR3 protein. The sample yields 350,000 to 500,000 distinct CDR3 sequences, 15% to 20% seen once. The sequencing input was PBMCs or a T cell subset sorted from them (not recorded which). Every receptor here comes from an adult woman who had mild COVID-19 (a few samples of this study predate the infection). Cell type and time point are not known.

Only one count was recorded for this clonotype. The V gene is TRBV7-9, the J gene TRBJ2-3, with 9 bases lining up with TRBD2. The germline V gene encodes CDR1 SEHNR and CDR2 FQNEAQ (reference sequence). The CDR3 is made up of 18 amino acids. V gave up 7 bases and J gave up 0 bases; unmatched junction bases: 14. As DNA, the CDR3 is TGTGCCAGCATCACACCGTTACTAGCGGGCCTTAGCACAGATACGCAGTATTTT. As protein: CASITPLLAGLSTDTQYF.

The CDR3 here is CASSSWTNTGELFF. As DNA, the CDR3 is TGTGCCAGCAGTTCTTGGACTAATACCGGGGAGCTGTTTTTT. The chain uses TRBV6-2 or TRBV6-3 and TRBJ2-2; possible D gene TRBD2, 6 bases. V was cut by 4 bases and J by 5 bases, with 11 bases left in between. The germline V gene has CDR1 MNHEY and CDR2 SVGEGT. The CDR3 has 14 residues.

J is TRBJ2-1 and V is TRBV7-2; TRBD1 matches at 10 bases. Germline CDR1 reads SGHTA; CDR2 reads FQGNSA. V lost 6 bases and J lost 7; bases outside the gene matches: 9. The CDR3 has 15 amino acids. The CDR3: CASRRGGTGVNEQFF. CDR3 coding DNA: TGTGCCAGCAGACGAGGAGGGACAGGGGTAAATGAGCAGTTCTTC.

This clonotype was detected ten times or more. This chain connects TRBV7-9 to TRBJ2-1; weak D call: TRBD2 (5 bases). The CDR3 extends over 13 amino acids. Germline V gene data show CDR1 as SEHNR and CDR2 as FQNEAQ (reference sequence). Trimming stripped 5 bases from V and 7 bases from J, with 12 bases between. The CDR3 loop is CASSHDGGNEQFF. As DNA, the CDR3 is TGTGCCAGCAGCCACGACGGCGGGAATGAGCAGTTCTTC.

V and J are TRBV25-1 and TRBJ2-1; no firm D call. The length of the CDR3 is 15 residues. The germline gives CDR1 MGHDK, CDR2 SYGVNS. Trimming removed 6 bases from V and 0 bases from J, with 12 bases in between. The CDR3 DNA follows: TGTGCCAGCAGCGAAGGCGTACCCTCCTACAATGAGCAGTTCTTC. This encodes CASSEGVPSYNEQFF.

In this sample, this clonotype turned up a few times. V gene TRBV30 combines with J gene TRBJ2-2, with TRBD1 matching over 8 bases. CDR1 is GTSNPN and CDR2 is SVGIG in the germline V gene (reference sequence). Germline trimming cut 7 bases from V and 4 bases from J; bases unmatched to any gene: 5. This CDR3 spans 13 amino acids. This CDR3 reads CASRTGITGELFF. In DNA form, the CDR3 reads TGTGCCTCACGGACAGGGATCACCGGGGAGCTGTTTTTT.